The clone carrying this T cell receptor beta chain has only a few counts. This sample is drawn from a study of Graves' ophthalmopathy and Graves' hyperthyroidism. RNA transcripts provided the template for amplifying TCR beta CDR3 regions. RT-PCR was first run with HTBI primers, then multiplex PCR in a second round. One entry per CDR3 protein results from TCRdb running MiXCR on the multiplex PCR reads. Among around 1,200,000 distinct CDR3 sequences listed, about 38% were seen once. This CDR3 spans 13 amino acids. Trimming pared 6 bases from V and 5 bases from J, leaving 8 bases between. CDR1 MNHEY and CDR2 SMNVEV come from the germline V gene (reference sequence).

This chain connects TRBV27 to TRBJ1-6, with no clear D. The material sequenced was peripheral blood or thyroid tissue (not recorded which). This sequence was found in an adult man with Graves' hyperthyroidism. The CDR3 is CASSWDHNSPLHF. CDR3 DNA: TGTGCCAGCAGCTGGGATCATAATTCACCCCTCCACTTT.